These 2 T cell receptor beta chains were all obtained from the same sample, sequenced in a study of PD-1 blockade in mismatch repair-deficient tumors. Only in-frame clones appear in the TCRdb table, and some are missing; sequencing was by immunoSEQ multiplex PCR. Here the sample spans more than 40,000 clones, around 80% being singletons. The sequencing used peripheral blood, collected 4 weeks after starting pembrolizumab. The source of these receptors is an adult with mismatch repair-deficient cancer.

J is TRBJ1-2 and V is TRBV29-1; a weak D match, TRBD1 (6 bases). Germline V gene sequence: CDR1 SQVTM, CDR2 ANQGSEA. The CDR3 consists of 15 residues. The V gene lost 7 bases and the J gene lost 7 bases, with 25 bases spanning the gap. The CDR3 nucleotides read TGCAGCGCCCAAGGGGTGGGGGGCGCGGGAAGTGGCTACACCTTC. It specifies CSAQGVGGAGSGYTF.

The chain joins TRBV28 to TRBJ2-4, with D possibly TRBD2 on 6 matching bases. Germline V CDR1 and CDR2: MDHEN, SYDVKM. V lost 5 bases to trimming and J lost 0 bases, with 23 bases between them. CDR3 size: 19 residues. CDR3 DNA sequence: TGTGCCAGCAGTACCCAGGCAGGTCGGGGGACGTTAGCCAAAAACATTCAGTACTTC. Residues: CASSTQAGRGTLAKNIQYF.